These 2 T cell receptor beta chains came from one sample sequenced in a study of spatial heterogeneity in lung cancer. Indicated time point: sample taken at primary tumor resection. Tumor, nontumor lung or frozen PBMC supplied whole RNA that was sequenced unsorted. TCRdb ran MiXCR on the 5' RACE reads and lists one entry per CDR3 protein. Of about 95,000 distinct CDR3 sequences listed, roughly 10% are singletons. The input for sequencing was PBMCs, taken at surgery. Receptors originate from a male donor with early-stage non-small cell lung cancer.

This clonotype has at least ten counts. CDR3 sequence reads: CASSYSGPGTTGELFF. The CDR3 DNA sequence: TGTGCCAGCAGTTACTCAGGACCCGGAACGACCGGGGAGCTGTTTTTT. The chain has TRBV6-5 and TRBJ2-2; D unresolved. Trimming cost V 0 bases and J 5 bases, with 13 bases left between them. The CDR3 runs 16 residues. Germline V gives CDR1 MNHEY, CDR2 SVGAGI.

The chain is built from TRBV20-1 and TRBJ1-2; 7 nucleotides match TRBD1. The trim removed 6 bases at V and 3 bases at J, leaving 7 bases unmatched. This CDR3 has 13 amino acids. Germline CDR1 is DFQATT and CDR2 is SNEGSKA (reference sequence). The CDR3 spells CSAPTGTDYGYTF. Here the CDR3 DNA reads TGCAGTGCCCCGACAGGGACCGACTATGGCTACACCTTC.